The 3 T cell receptor beta chains presented below share a single source sample, sequenced in a study of T cell repertoires in cytomegalovirus infection. A single record per CDR3 protein comes from TCRdb applying MiXCR to the reads. The table has approximately 170,000 distinct CDR3 sequences, approximately 17% seen once. The sequencing input was CD8+ T cells from PBMCs. Receptor source: a human donor in good health (CMV status not recorded). Some clones in this sample may be carry-over from other donors' samples.

The chain carries TRBV7-3 and TRBJ2-1; possible D gene TRBD1, 5 bases. The CDR3 has 18 amino acids. Germline assignment: CDR1 SGHTA and CDR2 FQGTGA. Trimming took off 0 bases at V and 0 bases at J, with 15 bases between the two ends. CDR3 loop: CASSLTHPTGNSYNEQFF. CDR3 DNA: TGTGCCAGCAGCTTAACGCATCCAACAGGTAACTCCTACAATGAGCAGTTCTTC.

The CDR3 loop is CASSRTSSSYNEQFF. CDR3 coding DNA: TGTGCCAGCAGCCGTACTAGTTCCTCCTACAATGAGCAGTTCTTC. This chain connects TRBV7-2 to TRBJ2-1; tentative D call: TRBD2 (5 bases). The CDR3 extends over 15 amino acids. Trimming took 5 bases from V and 0 from J, leaving 11 bases between them. Germline V gene lookup returns CDR1 SGHTA and CDR2 FQGNSA. Combining the CDR3 with reference TRBV7-2 and TRBJ2-1 gives the whole variable domain GAGVSQSPSNKVTEKGKDVELRCDPISGHTALYWYRQSLGQGLEFLIYFQGNSAPDKSGLPSDRFSAERTGGSVSTLTIQRTQQEDSAVYLCASSRTSSSYNEQFFGPGTRLTVL.

This clonotype was picked up a small number of times. The V gene is TRBV27, the J gene TRBJ2-7; D remains ambiguous. V was pared by 2 bases and J by 3 bases, with 11 bases between. Germline assignment: CDR1 MNHEY and CDR2 SMNVEV (reference sequence). The CDR3 contains 14 residues. CDR3 in DNA: TGTGCCAGCAGTTTACTGGGGAATATCTACGAGCAGTACTTC. Its protein product is CASSLLGNIYEQYF.